The sequence of this T cell receptor beta chain was determined in a study of blood T cell repertoires in COVID-19. Study details: PBMCs, B-cell-depleted T cells, or T cells provided the cDNA or gDNA that made up the material.

Only one count was recorded for this clone. Method: immunoSEQ multiplex PCR; TCRdb's copy keeps in-frame clones and lacks some. Altogether some 670,000 clones are present, 85% to 90% being singletons, with the ten largest covering about 0.26%. The sample was peripheral blood. The source is a woman between 18 and 29 years old with acute or convalescent COVID-19.

The CDR3 DNA follows: TGTGCCAGCTCCGGACTAGCCAAAAACATTCAGTACTTC. This sequence encodes CASSGLAKNIQYF. The chain employs TRBV6-5 and TRBJ2-4; a weak D match, TRBD2 (5 bases). CDR1 and CDR2 from the germline V gene are MNHEY and SVGAGI. Trimming stripped 8 bases from V and 0 bases from J, with 8 bases between. The CDR3 is 13 residues long.